Each of the 5 T cell receptor beta chains below was sequenced from the same sample in a study of chemoradiotherapy in HPV16-positive cancers. The data were produced by immunoSEQ multiplex PCR, yet TCRdb's version contains in-frame clones alone and is incomplete. The profile covers approximately 7,000 clones, with 81% appearing a single time and approximately 7.2% taken by the ten largest. The material sequenced was tumor tissue, taken from a patient who underwent chemoradiotherapy. The receptors here all came from a human donor with HPV-associated anogenital cancer.

Regarding this clone: The sample carries other DNA sequences with the same CDR3. This chain joins TRBV5-1 and TRBJ2-3; D is unresolved. CDR1 is SGHRS and CDR2 is YFSETQ in the germline V gene. V dropped 4 bases and J dropped 2 bases, with 11 bases sitting between them. This CDR3 comprises 14 residues. Here the CDR3 DNA reads TGCGCCAGCAGCCGGTCTTCTCCCACAGATACGCAGTATTTT. This encodes CASSRSSPTDTQYF.

This clone was seen a few times. The rearrangement joins TRBV5-1 to TRBJ2-3; the D is unclear. Trimming took 4 bases from V and 0 from J, leaving 9 bases between them. Per the germline V gene, CDR1 is SGHRS and CDR2 is YFSETQ. The CDR3 is 14 residues long. The CDR3 is CASSRSSSTDTQYF. The CDR3 DNA sequence: TGCGCCAGCAGCCGGTCCTCTAGCACAGATACGCAGTATTTT. Combining the CDR3 with reference TRBV5-1 and TRBJ2-3 gives the whole variable domain KAGVTQTPRYLIKTRGQQVTLSCSPISGHRSVSWYQQTPGQGLQFLFEYFSETQRNKGNFPGRFSGRQFSNSRSEMNVSTLELGDSALYLCASSRSSSTDTQYFGPGTRLTVL.

V is TRBV6-1 and J is TRBJ2-7, with D perhaps matching TRBD1 or TRBD2 (6 bases each). The CDR3 is made up of 16 amino acids. Trimming removed 3 bases at V and 2 bases at J, with 17 bases between. The germline gives CDR1 MNHNS, CDR2 SASEGT. The CDR3 sequence is CASSDRRGRLTYEQYF. The CDR3 DNA reads as TGTGCCAGCAGTGACCGCCGGGGGCGTTTAACCTACGAGCAGTACTTC.

This clone was seen a few times. V is TRBV5-1 and J is TRBJ1-3; 8 positions match TRBD1. V was pared by 0 bases and J by 2 bases, with 4 bases of the junction left unmatched. CDR1 SGHRS and CDR2 YFSETQ come from the germline V gene. This CDR3 has 16 amino acids. The CDR3 DNA follows: TGCGCCAGCAGCTTGGGGGGGACAGGAGCTGGAAACACCATATATTTT. Translation: CASSLGGTGAGNTIYF. Full variable domain (remainder filled in from reference TRBV5-1 and TRBJ1-3): KAGVTQTPRYLIKTRGQQVTLSCSPISGHRSVSWYQQTPGQGLQFLFEYFSETQRNKGNFPGRFSGRQFSNSRSEMNVSTLELGDSALYLCASSLGGTGAGNTIYFGEGSWLTVV.

For the CDR3, the DNA is TGTGCCAGCAGTGACTCGAAAAAGGGGGATAGCGGATACAATGAGCAGTTCTTC. Encoded protein: CASSDSKKGDSGYNEQFF. The V gene is TRBV6-4, the J gene TRBJ2-1; D may match TRBD1 or TRBD2 (6 bases each). The V gene's germline CDR1 is MRHNA and CDR2 SNTAGT. V was cut by 0 bases and J by 4 bases, with 19 bases left in between. The CDR3 has 18 residues.